This passage covers 31 T cell receptor beta chains from one sample sequenced in a study of T-cell memory formation after mild COVID-19. TCRdb re-derived calls from the 5' RACE reads in MiXCR, one entry per CDR3 protein. There are more than 400,000 distinct CDR3 sequences in the sample; 18% occur only once, and more than 9% lies in the top ten. The sequenced material came from PBMCs or a T cell subset sorted from them (not recorded which). These receptors were obtained from an adult woman who had mild COVID-19 (a few samples of this study predate the infection). Cell type and time point are not known.

The rearrangement links TRBV5-5 to TRBJ1-1; TRBD1 is a possible D gene (5 bases). Germline loops: CDR1 SGHKS, CDR2 YYEKEE (reference sequence). This CDR3 spans 15 amino acids. The V gene lost 0 bases and the J gene lost 1 base, with 10 bases spanning the gap. The CDR3 nucleotides are TGTGCCAGCAGCTTGGCCGTGGGACGGAACACTGAAGCTTTCTTT. As protein: CASSLAVGRNTEAFF.

J is TRBJ1-1 and V is TRBV21-1; TRBD1, the D gene given by the table, was not confirmed from the DNA. TRBV21-1 is an annotated pseudogene. CDR3 size: 17 residues. DNA for the CDR3: TGTGCCAGCAGCAAAGAGGGAGACAGGGGTGAGGACACTGAAGCTTTCTTT. Protein sequence: CASSKEGDRGEDTEAFF.

V usage is TRBV6-5 and J usage is TRBJ1-1; D may be TRBD1 (5 bases). Trimming took 4 bases from V and 1 from J, leaving 10 bases between them. The CDR3 runs to 14 residues. Germline CDR1 is MNHEY and CDR2 is SVGAGI. In nucleotides, the CDR3 is TGTGCCAGCAGTTGGGGACGGCCGAACACTGAAGCTTTCTTT. Its protein is CASSWGRPNTEAFF.

The CDR3 bases are TGTGCCAGCGGGAGAGGGCACACTGAAGCTTTCTTT. Encoded protein: CASGRGHTEAFF. The V gene is TRBV12-3 or TRBV12-4, the J gene TRBJ1-1; no definite D call. The CDR3 sequence is 12 residues long. V was cut by 8 bases and J by 3 bases, with 10 bases left in between.

This clonotype was seen at least ten times. The V gene is TRBV7-9, the J gene TRBJ2-3; D gene unclear. The CDR3 is 14 amino acids. CDR1 is SEHNR and CDR2 is FQNEAQ in the germline V gene (reference sequence). Deletions cut 2 bases from V and 2 bases from J, with 8 bases between. CDR3 nucleotide sequence: TGTGCCAGCAGCTTAACATCCCACACAGATACGCAGTATTTT. It yields the protein CASSLTSHTDTQYF.

The V call is TRBV5-1, the J call TRBJ1-2; no clear D gene. CDR3 length equals 14 residues. Between the trimmed V and J ends, which lost 4 bases and 4 bases, there was a span of 14 bases. CDR1 is SGHRS, CDR2 YFSETQ, per germline. CDR3 loop: CASSQDPLGYGYTF. The CDR3 coding sequence is TGCGCCAGCAGCCAGGATCCACTCGGCTATGGCTACACCTTC.

V gene TRBV5-8 combines with J gene TRBJ1-5; the match to TRBD1 covers 9 bases. The trim removed 0 bases at V and 6 bases at J, leaving 7 bases unmatched. This CDR3 spans 16 amino acids. Germline CDR1 reads SGHTS; CDR2 reads YDEGEE. The CDR3 reads CASSLVGTGFGQPQHF. CDR3 bases: TGTGCCAGCAGCTTGGTTGGGACAGGGTTCGGTCAGCCCCAGCATTTT.

The rearrangement uses TRBV5-5 and TRBJ2-3, with a weak D call TRBD2 (5 bases). This CDR3 comprises 16 residues. Trimming cost V 6 bases and J 0 bases, with 17 bases left between them. Per germline, CDR1 SGHKS and CDR2 YYEKEE (reference sequence). CDR3 DNA sequence: TGTGCCAGCACTCGATGGGCAGGAGGTAGCACAGATACGCAGTATTTT. Protein product: CASTRWAGGSTDTQYF.

The chain joins TRBV7-8 to TRBJ1-1, with TRBD1 matching 7 bases. V was clipped by 0 bases and J by 4 bases; unmatched bases: 5. CDR1 and CDR2 (germline): SGHVS, FQNEAQ. The CDR3 is made up of 15 amino acids. The CDR3 DNA is TGTGCCAGCAGCTTAGCGCTTTCAGGGGGCACTGAAGCTTTCTTT. Translation: CASSLALSGGTEAFF.

V usage is TRBV29-1 and J usage is TRBJ1-1, with 8 bases that match TRBD1. The CDR3 covers 14 residues. The V segment lost 6 bases and the J segment 2 bases; nucleotides outside the gene matches: 8. Germline CDR1 and CDR2: SQVTM and ANQGSEA. CDR3 sequence (DNA): TGCAGCGTGGGGACAGGCGCAAGAAACACTGAAGCTTTCTTT. The encoded protein is CSVGTGARNTEAFF.

This clonotype was seen only a few times. Here the CDR3 DNA reads TGCGCCAGCAGCTTGTCCTACAGGGGATATGGCTACACCTTC. Protein sequence: CASSLSYRGYGYTF. This rearrangement joins TRBV5-1 to TRBJ1-2; 7 nucleotides agree with TRBD1. V lost 1 base and J lost 5; bases outside the gene matches: 5. Germline V lookup: CDR1 SGHRS, CDR2 YFSETQ. This CDR3 has 14 residues. The variable domain in full, completed from reference TRBV5-1 and TRBJ1-2, reads KAGVTQTPRYLIKTRGQQVTLSCSPISGHRSVSWYQQTPGQGLQFLFEYFSETQRNKGNFPGRFSGRQFSNSRSEMNVSTLELGDSALYLCASSLSYRGYGYTFGSGTRLTVV.

J is TRBJ2-1 and V is TRBV7-3; tentatively, D is TRBD2 (5 bases). The CDR3 is made up of 13 amino acids. Trimming pared 5 bases from V and 7 bases from J, leaving 12 bases between. The V gene's germline CDR1 is SGHTA and CDR2 FQGTGA. This chain's CDR3 is CASSPRVNNEQFF. As DNA, the CDR3 is TGTGCCAGCAGCCCGCGGGTAAATAATGAGCAGTTCTTC.

This clonotype has a handful of counts. The rearrangement uses TRBV5-4 and TRBJ2-7, with TRBD1 matching over 12 bases. V lost 4 bases to trimming and J lost 3 bases; unmatched junction nucleotides: 8. The germline V gene encodes CDR1 SGHNT and CDR2 YYREEE (reference sequence). The CDR3 has 16 residues. CDR3 sequence reads: CASSGPGTGGSYEQYF. CDR3 nucleotides: TGTGCCAGCAGCGGACCCGGGACAGGGGGCAGCTACGAGCAGTACTTC.

The chain uses TRBV6-1 and TRBJ1-2; a weak D match, TRBD1 (6 bases). The CDR3 is 13 amino acids. V lost 7 bases and J lost 2, with 11 bases in between. Per the germline V gene, CDR1 is MNHNS and CDR2 is SASEGT. The CDR3 nucleotides read TGTGCCAGCAATCCAACAGGGAACTATGGCTACACCTTC. Its protein product is CASNPTGNYGYTF.

This rearrangement joins TRBV7-9 to TRBJ2-1, with 7 bases lining up with TRBD2. V lost 5 bases and J lost 0; bases outside the gene matches: 7. The CDR3 runs to 16 residues. Germline V gene sequence: CDR1 SEHNR, CDR2 FQNEAQ (reference sequence). The CDR3 nucleotides are TGTGCCAGCAGCCCGTCCGGGACTACCTCCTACAATGAGCAGTTCTTC. Residues: CASSPSGTTSYNEQFF.

This chain links TRBV15 with TRBJ2-5; 12 nucleotides match TRBD2. This CDR3 is built from 16 residues. The germline V gene encodes CDR1 LNHNV and CDR2 YYDKDF (reference sequence). V trimming: 0 bases; J trimming: 1 base; junction bases outside the gene matches: 0. The CDR3 protein is CATSREGLAGQETQYF. Written as DNA, the CDR3 is TGTGCCACCAGCAGAGAGGGACTAGCGGGCCAAGAGACCCAGTACTTC.

CDR3 region: CASSLRGEYNTEAFF. CDR3 coding DNA: TGTGCCAGCAGCTTGAGGGGGGAGTACAACACTGAAGCTTTCTTT. The rearrangement links TRBV5-6 to TRBJ1-1; the D gene is possibly TRBD1 (6 bases). The CDR3 is 15 residues long. Germline assignment: CDR1 SGHDT and CDR2 YYEEEE. Trimming removed 1 base at V and 2 bases at J, with 12 bases between.

This clonotype was detected a few times. The chain uses TRBV9 and TRBJ2-7; perhaps TRBD1 as D (5 bases). The CDR3 runs to 15 residues. The germline V gene has CDR1 SGDLS and CDR2 YYNGEE. V was shortened by 4 bases and J by 6 bases, with 20 bases between the two germline ends. CDR3 sequence: CASSRRRQFPCEQYF. CDR3 nucleotides: TGTGCCAGCAGCCGTAGGAGACAGTTTCCCTGCGAGCAGTACTTC.

This clonotype has only a few counts. One end of the junction fails to match germline, which may point to a read error. This rearrangement joins TRBV9 to TRBJ2-7; 8 bases match TRBD2. Germline-derived CDR1 and CDR2 are SGDLS and YYNGEE. The CDR3 is made up of 16 amino acids. The chain's CDR3 is CASRVGGGNRINEQYF. In nucleotides, the CDR3 is TGTGCCAGCCGCGTCGGGGGGGGGAACCGTATCAACGAGCAGTACTTC.

This chain links TRBV3-1 with TRBJ1-1; D is ambiguous. The CDR3 sequence is 14 residues long. Germline-derived CDR1 and CDR2 are LGHDT and YNNKEL (reference sequence). Deletions cut 1 base from V and 3 bases from J, with 9 bases between. The CDR3 sequence: CASSQVATDTEAFF. The CDR3 DNA reads TGTGCCAGCAGCCAAGTGGCCACAGACACTGAAGCTTTCTTT.

There are a few counts of this clonotype. The gene calls are TRBV7-2 and TRBJ2-7; weak D call: TRBD1 (6 bases). Trimming took 6 bases from V and 0 from J, leaving 18 bases between them. The germline V gene has CDR1 SGHTA and CDR2 FQGNSA. The CDR3 extends over 16 amino acids. CDR3 amino acids: CASRSTGSLISYEQYF. DNA for the CDR3: TGTGCCAGCAGATCCACAGGGTCACTCATCTCCTACGAGCAGTACTTC.

This clonotype was counted a few times. This rearrangement joins TRBV10-3 to TRBJ2-3; 10 nucleotides agree with TRBD2. This CDR3 has 17 residues. The trim removed 6 bases at V and 5 bases at J, leaving 14 bases unmatched. Germline CDR1 ENHRY, CDR2 SYGVKD. The CDR3 reads CAIRGGGSSGSRDTQYF. The CDR3 bases are TGTGCCATCAGGGGTGGCGGATCTAGCGGGAGTAGAGATACGCAGTATTTT.

This clonotype was recorded many times. This CDR3 is CASSVQGGSGYEQYF. The CDR3 DNA sequence: TGTGCCAGCAGCGTACAGGGCGGGAGCGGCTACGAGCAGTACTTC. The chain combines TRBV9 with TRBJ2-7; 7 positions agree with TRBD2. V shed 1 base and J 3 bases; nucleotides not matched to a gene: 7. This CDR3 comprises 15 residues. Germline CDR1 is SGDLS and CDR2 is YYNGEE.

This clonotype has only a few counts. The V gene is TRBV24-1, the J gene TRBJ2-5; D is unclear. V lost 3 bases, J lost 3 bases, and 7 bases lay in between. The CDR3 consists of 13 residues. Germline V gene lookup returns CDR1 KGHDR and CDR2 SFDVKD. The CDR3 DNA reads TGTGCCACCAGTGATGGTGCAGAAGAGACCCAGTACTTC. Protein product: CATSDGAEETQYF.

This rearrangement joins TRBV6-6 to TRBJ2-7, with TRBD2 matching 10 bases. The CDR3 is 15 residues long. With 2 bases clipped from V and 9 bases from J, the junction kept 10 bases outside the gene matches. The germline V gene has CDR1 MNHNY and CDR2 SVGAGI (reference sequence). DNA for the CDR3: TGTGCCAGCAGTTACATCCCCAGCGGACTAGCGGTGCAGTACTTC. The encoded protein is CASSYIPSGLAVQYF.

In its sample, this clonotype was seen many times. V gene TRBV5-1 combines with J gene TRBJ1-3, with no clear D. The V and J ends lost 4 bases and 2 bases respectively, with 7 bases between them. This CDR3 spans 13 amino acids. Per the germline V gene, CDR1 is SGHRS and CDR2 is YFSETQ. The CDR3 loop is CASSLSTGNTIYF. CDR3 nucleotides: TGCGCCAGCAGCCTTTCAACTGGAAACACCATATATTTT.

V usage is TRBV6-2 or TRBV6-3 and J usage is TRBJ1-2; TRBD1 matches 7 bases. The CDR3 spans 15 residues. V shed 2 bases, J shed 4 bases, and the junction held 7 bases outside the gene matches. Germline CDR1 is MNHEY and CDR2 is SVGEGT. The CDR3 sequence: CASSYVGGLPYGYTF. The DNA for the CDR3 is TGTGCCAGCAGTTACGTAGGGGGCCTCCCCTATGGCTACACCTTC.

This clonotype was seen many times. V gene TRBV23-1 combines with J gene TRBJ2-3; TRBD1 or TRBD2 may be the D gene (5 bases each). TRBV23-1 is reported as an ORF; its role is uncertain. The CDR3 spans 18 residues. V dropped 3 bases and J dropped 4 bases, with 23 bases sitting between them. The CDR3 protein is CASSQYTTTGRFSDTQYF. DNA for the CDR3: TGCGCCAGCAGTCAGTACACAACCACGGGGCGATTCTCAGATACGCAGTATTTT.

As for this clonotype: Mismatch with germline at one junction end may stem from a read error. The chain uses TRBV7-7 and TRBJ2-2; unclear D gene. The CDR3 length is 13 residues. Per germline, CDR1 SSHAT and CDR2 FNYEAQ (reference sequence). CDR3: CASSPETTGELFF. The DNA of the CDR3 is TGTGCTAGCAGCCCTGAGACCACCGGGGAGCTGTTTTTT.

For this clonotype: A much larger clone sits a single nucleotide away, making a read error possible. This chain joins TRBV2 and TRBJ2-7, with 11 bases that match TRBD1. Germline CDR1 SNHLY, CDR2 FYNNEI. The CDR3 spans 13 residues. CDR3 sequence (DNA): TGTGCCACCCGGACAGGGGGCGGCTACGATCAGTACTTC. This encodes CATRTGGGYDQYF.

The chain has TRBV7-9 and TRBJ2-1; weak D call: TRBD2 (6 bases). Deletions cut 0 bases from V and 14 bases from J, with 11 bases between. This CDR3 is 12 amino acids long. Germline V lookup: CDR1 SEHNR, CDR2 FQNEAQ (reference sequence). The CDR3 DNA sequence: TGTGCCAGCAGCTTAGCGGGGACGGGGGAGTTCTTC. This gives the protein CASSLAGTGEFF.